The present entry profiles one T cell receptor beta chain with its context. The sample originates from a study of shared clonotypes between healthy human individuals. Study overall: The study enrolled a couple of women and a few men aged 18 to 49.

Assay runs were performed at deep level. The table came from immunoSEQ multiplex PCR; TCRdb's copy has only in-frame clones and leaves some out. There are over a million clones in the sample; less than 99% occur only once, and around 0.38% lies in the top ten. Germline V gives CDR1 SGHRS, CDR2 YFSETQ. The CDR3 contains 14 residues. The V and J ends lost 3 bases and 9 bases, in that order; junction bases with no gene match: 9. Material for sequencing was naive CD4+ T cells sorted from blood. Regarding subset: CD45RA+ positively selected. The clonotype originates from a man younger than 45 in good health. This sequence joins TRBV5-1 and TRBJ2-4; 7 bases fit TRBD2. The DNA for the CDR3 is TGCGCCAGCAGCTCAGGGACTTGGGAGGGCATTCAGTACTTC. It yields the protein CASSSGTWEGIQYF.